Each of the 25 T cell receptor beta chains below was sequenced from the same sample in a study of blood T cells in healthy people across ages. Combining a sample-barcoded 5' primer with a J-beta primer mix, a second PCR ran for about 7 to 11 cycles. TCRdb passed the 5' RACE reads through MiXCR, listing each CDR3 protein once. The profile shows about 1.6 million distinct CDR3 sequences, 30% to 40% of them singletons. Sequenced sample: blood. These receptors came from a woman younger than 45 in good health.

This clonotype was seen at least ten times. The genes are TRBV7-2 and TRBJ2-5, with D possibly being TRBD1 (6 bases). Between the trimmed V and J ends, which lost 3 bases and 5 bases, there was a span of 16 bases. Germline assignment: CDR1 SGHTA and CDR2 FQGNSA. This CDR3 is built from 15 residues. The DNA of the CDR3 is TGTGCCAGCAGCTTCGGACAGAGCGAAAGGGAGACCCAGTACTTC. This codes for CASSFGQSERETQYF.

This chain connects TRBV6-5 to TRBJ1-4; 7 positions agree with TRBD1. CDR1 and CDR2 (germline): MNHEY, SVGAGI. The CDR3 covers 14 residues. V trimming: 6 bases; J trimming: 7 bases; junction bases outside the gene matches: 8. CDR3 protein: CASSKTGYSEKLFF. CDR3 nucleotide sequence: TGTGCCAGCAGCAAGACAGGGTATAGTGAAAAACTGTTTTTT.

This chain joins TRBV6-2 or TRBV6-3 and TRBJ2-7, with D maybe TRBD1 (6 bases). Trimming removed 8 bases at V and 4 bases at J, with 18 bases between. The CDR3 covers 14 residues. Germline lookup yields CDR1 MNHEY and CDR2 SVGEGT. The CDR3 sequence is CASGEGHFRYEQYF. For the CDR3, the DNA is TGTGCCAGCGGAGAGGGACATTTTAGGTACGAGCAGTACTTC.

V usage is TRBV6-1 and J usage is TRBJ1-1, with TRBD1 matching 7 bases. The CDR3 runs 14 residues. Germline CDR1 MNHNS, CDR2 SASEGT. With 6 bases clipped from V and 5 bases from J, the junction kept 9 bases outside the gene matches. The CDR3 DNA is TGTGCCAGCAGGGAACAGGGGAGGAGTACTGAAGCTTTCTTT. It codes for CASREQGRSTEAFF.

CDR3 bases: TGTGCCAGCAGCCCAACTAGCCTTCAAGAGACCCAGTACTTC. As protein: CASSPTSLQETQYF. The rearrangement links TRBV6-5 to TRBJ2-5; maybe TRBD2 (6 bases). Trimming removed 6 bases from V and 2 bases from J, with 13 bases in between. The CDR3 totals 14 residues. The germline CDR1 and CDR2 sequences are MNHEY and SVGAGI.

The CDR3 DNA is TGTGCCAGCAGCTTAGAGATAGGGTCGCGCTATGGCTACACCTTC. Residues: CASSLEIGSRYGYTF. V gene TRBV11-2 combines with J gene TRBJ1-2; D not certain. Trimming shortened V by 0 bases and J by 4 bases, and 12 bases separated the two germline ends. CDR1 is SGHAT and CDR2 is FQNNGV in the germline V gene. The CDR3 runs to 15 residues.

The chain employs TRBV7-9 and TRBJ2-1; 12 nucleotides match TRBD1. The germline gives CDR1 SEHNR, CDR2 FQNEAQ (reference sequence). V was pared by 2 bases and J by 10 bases, with 9 bases of the junction left unmatched. The CDR3 has 16 residues. In DNA form, the CDR3 reads TGTGCCAGCAGCTTAACCCAGGGACAGGGGGCAAGGGAGCAGTTCTTC. Protein product: CASSLTQGQGAREQFF.

V usage is TRBV9 and J usage is TRBJ1-2; 7 bases agree with TRBD1. The germline CDR1 and CDR2 sequences are SGDLS and YYNGEE. The CDR3 is made up of 14 amino acids. Losses at the gene ends were 3 bases for V and 7 bases for J; bases not matched to a gene: 9. CDR3 nucleotide sequence: TGTGCCAGCAGCGAAGCCCCCGACAGGGCTGGCTACACCTTC. It yields the protein CASSEAPDRAGYTF.

This clonotype has more than one count but fewer than ten. The V gene is TRBV6-2 or TRBV6-3, the J gene TRBJ2-5; D is ambiguous. The germline V gene encodes CDR1 MNHEY and CDR2 SVGEGT. V was trimmed by 4 bases and J by 4 bases, leaving 10 bases between them. This CDR3 is 13 amino acids long. The CDR3 DNA is TGTGCCAGCAGTTTAATGGTTGGAGAGACCCAGTACTTC. Its translation: CASSLMVGETQYF.

This sequence joins TRBV27 and TRBJ2-3; TRBD1 is a possible D gene (6 bases). With 4 bases removed from V and 1 base from J, the gap between germline ends came to 21 bases. CDR1 MNHEY and CDR2 SMNVEV come from the germline V gene (reference sequence). The CDR3 loop spans 18 amino acids. The DNA of the CDR3 is TGTGCCAGCAGTTCTTTACAGGGATACGGATTGGGCACAGATACGCAGTATTTT. It is translated as CASSSLQGYGLGTDTQYF.

The chain joins TRBV2 to TRBJ2-7; 7 bases are a match to TRBD1. CDR1 is SNHLY and CDR2 is FYNNEI in the germline V gene. The CDR3 loop spans 15 amino acids. The trim removed 3 bases at V and 4 bases at J, leaving 9 bases unmatched. The CDR3: CASSDDRVGVYEQYF. CDR3 in DNA: TGTGCCAGCAGTGATGACAGGGTGGGGGTGTACGAGCAGTACTTC.

The V call is TRBV27, the J call TRBJ2-1, with a tentative D call TRBD2 (6 bases). Trimming cost V 3 bases and J 4 bases, with 10 bases left between them. Germline CDR1 reads MNHEY; CDR2 reads SMNVEV (reference sequence). The CDR3 runs 14 residues. The DNA of the CDR3 is TGTGCCAGCAGTTTTAGCGGACCTTACAATGAGCAGTTCTTC. Translating gives CASSFSGPYNEQFF.

There are a few counts of this clonotype. This sequence joins TRBV25-1 and TRBJ1-2; TRBD1 matches at 7 bases. This CDR3 has 15 residues. Losses at the gene ends were 5 bases for V and 7 bases for J; bases not matched to a gene: 13. CDR1 MGHDK and CDR2 SYGVNS come from the germline V gene. CDR3 nucleotide sequence: TGTGCCAGCAGTTGGAGCCGTACAGGGGTCGGTGGCTACACCTTC. This codes for CASSWSRTGVGGYTF.

This clonotype appeared a few times. The V call is TRBV11-2, the J call TRBJ2-3, with D perhaps matching TRBD2 (5 bases). V lost 1 base, J lost 5 bases, and 7 bases lay in between. Germline V gene sequence: CDR1 SGHAT, CDR2 FQNNGV. The CDR3 runs to 13 residues. DNA of the CDR3: TGTGCCAGCAGCTTAGGCGAGGGAGATACGCAGTATTTT. Translating gives CASSLGEGDTQYF.

This clonotype came up a few times. The genes are TRBV28 and TRBJ2-7, with D perhaps matching TRBD2 (6 bases). The CDR3 runs 15 residues. Per germline, CDR1 MDHEN and CDR2 SYDVKM. The V and J ends lost 3 bases and 10 bases respectively, with 22 bases between them. The CDR3: CASSLGAGTLRVQYF. The DNA for the CDR3 is TGTGCCAGCAGTTTGGGTGCGGGGACCCTACGAGTCCAGTACTTC.

As to this clonotype: This may be a read error, as it is one base from a much larger clone. The rearrangement uses TRBV11-2 and TRBJ2-1; 8 nucleotides agree with TRBD1. Looked up from germline, CDR1 is SGHAT and CDR2 is FQNNGV. J gave up 0 bases and V 4 bases, and 2 bases lay outside the gene matches. The CDR3 runs 15 residues. The CDR3 bases are TGTGCCAGCAGCTGGACAGGGAACTCCTACAATGAGCAGTTCTTC. As protein: CASSWTGNSYNEQFF.

The DNA of the CDR3 is TGTGCCATCGCGGGAGGGCCCCTCAATGAGCAGTTCTTC. Translation: CAIAGGPLNEQFF. This chain links TRBV27 with TRBJ2-1, with 9 bases matching TRBD2. CDR1 MNHEY and CDR2 SMNVEV come from the germline V gene (reference sequence). The V segment lost 10 bases and the J segment 6 bases; nucleotides outside the gene matches: 7. The CDR3 spans 13 residues.

CDR3: CASGGTSGSGANVLTF. CDR3 sequence (DNA): TGTGCCAGCGGGGGGACTAGTGGGTCTGGGGCCAACGTCCTGACTTTC. V usage is TRBV7-2 and J usage is TRBJ2-6; 8 bases are shared with TRBD2. V lost 8 bases, J lost 1 base, and 7 bases stayed unmatched. The CDR3 totals 16 residues. CDR1 and CDR2 from the germline V gene are SGHTA and FQGNSA.

CDR3 DNA: TGCAGTGCTCCGAACAGGGAGATCTCCTACGAGCAGTACTTC. This translates into CSAPNREISYEQYF. The gene calls are TRBV20-1 and TRBJ2-7; TRBD1 is a possible D gene (6 bases). The V gene lost 5 bases and the J gene lost 0 bases, with 14 bases spanning the gap. Germline V CDR1 and CDR2: DFQATT, SNEGSKA (reference sequence). There are 14 residues in the CDR3.

The rearrangement joins TRBV3-1 to TRBJ2-1, with 10 bases lining up with TRBD2. In germline, CDR1 is LGHDT, CDR2 YNNKEL (reference sequence). The CDR3 covers 15 residues. V was clipped by 3 bases and J by 5 bases; unmatched bases: 4. DNA of the CDR3: TGTGCCAGCAGCCACAGCGGGAGGGCGGACAATGAGCAGTTCTTC. The encoded protein is CASSHSGRADNEQFF.

V is TRBV5-1 and J is TRBJ1-5; no firm D call. The germline V gene has CDR1 SGHRS and CDR2 YFSETQ. Between the trimmed V and J ends, which lost 2 bases and 7 bases, there was a span of 7 bases. The CDR3 runs to 12 residues. The CDR3 spells CASSFWVQPQHF. The CDR3 DNA reads TGCGCCAGCAGCTTCTGGGTACAGCCCCAGCATTTT.

This clonotype was detected a few times. The gene calls are TRBV20-1 and TRBJ2-7; D is uncertain. The CDR3 is 13 amino acids. The V gene's germline CDR1 is DFQATT and CDR2 SNEGSKA (reference sequence). V lost 5 bases and J 2 bases, leaving 13 bases between the germline ends. CDR3 residues: CSAPPPPAYEQYF. CDR3 coding DNA: TGCAGTGCTCCGCCCCCCCCTGCCTACGAGCAGTACTTC.

As concerns this clonotype: A much bigger clone sits one base away, suggesting this may be a read error. The chain couples TRBV6-1 to TRBJ2-7; 7 bases line up with TRBD1. The J call may be in error: the DNA end matches TRBJ2-5 better. Germline loops: CDR1 MNHNS, CDR2 SASEGT. This CDR3 region has 16 residues. The chain's CDR3 is CASSARTGIRGVTQYF. The CDR3 coding sequence is TGTGCCAGCAGTGCTCGGACAGGCATAAGAGGGGTGACCCAGTACTTC.

This clonotype has a count of ten or more. The junction departs from germline at one end; a sequencing error may be responsible. V usage is TRBV5-1 and J usage is TRBJ2-1, with D unclear. The CDR3 consists of 15 residues. The germline V gene has CDR1 SGHRS and CDR2 YFSETQ. The CDR3 DNA sequence: TGTGCCAGCAGCCTTAGTTCGAGCTCCTACAATGAGCAGTTCTTC. This codes for CASSLSSSSYNEQFF.

This clonotype was seen a few times. J is TRBJ2-7 and V is TRBV2; no reliable D call. V dropped 1 base and J dropped 7 bases, with 11 bases sitting between them. CDR3 length: 13 amino acids. Germline CDR1 SNHLY, CDR2 FYNNEI. CDR3 loop: CASSEDSSLEQYF. The CDR3 coding sequence is TGTGCCAGCAGTGAAGACAGCTCTTTGGAGCAGTACTTC.